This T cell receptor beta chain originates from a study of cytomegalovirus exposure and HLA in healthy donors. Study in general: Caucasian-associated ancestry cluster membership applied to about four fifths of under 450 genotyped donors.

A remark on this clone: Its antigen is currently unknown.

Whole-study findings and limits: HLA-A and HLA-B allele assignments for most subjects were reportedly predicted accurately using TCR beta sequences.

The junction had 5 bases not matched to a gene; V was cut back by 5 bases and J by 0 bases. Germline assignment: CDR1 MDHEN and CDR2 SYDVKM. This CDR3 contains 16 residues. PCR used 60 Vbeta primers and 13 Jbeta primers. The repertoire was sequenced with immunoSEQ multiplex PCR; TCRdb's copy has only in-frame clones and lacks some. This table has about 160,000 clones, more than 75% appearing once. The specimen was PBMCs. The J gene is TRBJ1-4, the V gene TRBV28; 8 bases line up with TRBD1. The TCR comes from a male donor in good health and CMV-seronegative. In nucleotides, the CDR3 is TGTGCCAGCAGTAGGACAGGGTTTGCAACTAATGAAAAACTGTTTTTT. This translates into CASSRTGFATNEKLFF.